A selection of T cell receptor beta chains follows, all from one sample in a study of vaccination effects on CD4 cells after COVID-19. These receptors' antigens are unknown. The data were produced by immunoSEQ multiplex PCR, yet TCRdb's version contains in-frame clones alone and is incomplete. The sample has 45,000 to 60,000 clones; about 80% are singletons. The material was CD4+ T cells from PBMCs cultured without peptide, obtained before COVID-19 vaccination. Receptor source: a human donor who received a COVID-19 vaccine. Each CDR3 is given with its conserved first and last residue. The D gene is left open where the match is weak. Not all rows give a size; the values are once, few, many and, for expanded clones, a class.

TRBJ1-1,TRBV18,15,once,TRBD1,CASSHGQGLNTEAFF,TGTGCCAGCTCACACGGACAGGGGCTGAACACTGAAGCTTTCTTT
TRBJ2-3,TRBV20-1,13,.,.,CSATDSGGDTQYF,TGCAGTGCTACTGATTCCGGGGGAGATACGCAGTATTTT
TRBJ1-1,TRBV2,13,.,.,CASGSGTNTEAFF,TGTGCCAGTGGCTCCGGAACAAACACTGAAGCTTTCTTT
TRBJ2-5,TRBV5-1,14,.,TRBD2,CASSIERGEKTQYF,TGCGCCAGCAGCATCGAGCGGGGGGAAAAGACCCAGTACTTC
TRBJ2-5,TRBV7-2,14,.,.,CASSFQGAEETQYF,TGTGCCAGCAGCTTTCAGGGCGCAGAGGAGACCCAGTACTTC
TRBJ1-1,TRBV5-8,13,.,.,CASPGAVNTEAFF,TGTGCCAGCCCTGGGGCGGTGAACACTGAAGCTTTCTTT
TRBJ1-1,TRBV10-1,15,few,.,CASPKQGGGNTEAFF,TGCGCCAGCCCAAAGCAGGGTGGAGGGAACACTGAAGCTTTCTTT
TRBJ2-3,TRBV7-3,16,.,.,CASSLGWDKPPDTQYF,TGTGCCAGCAGCCTCGGGTGGGACAAACCCCCAGATACGCAGTATTTT
TRBJ1-4,TRBV6-1,14,.,.,CASSESGGGEKLFF,TGTGCCAGCAGTGAATCGGGGGGAGGCGAAAAACTGTTTTTT
TRBJ2-3,TRBV10-2,16,.,.,CASRGLYGRSADTQYF,TGCGCCAGCAGGGGGTTGTATGGCAGGAGCGCTGATACGCAGTATTTT
TRBJ1-5,TRBV6-6,14,few,.,CASSYLTDYQPQHF,TGTGCCAGCAGTTATTTGACAGATTATCAGCCCCAGCATTTT
TRBJ2-1,TRBV7-9,19,.,TRBD1,CASSLGTGFMGAGWNEQFF,TGTGCCAGCAGCTTGGGGACAGGGTTCATGGGGGCGGGGTGGAATGAGCAGTTCTTC
TRBJ2-2,TRBV2,15,few,TRBD1,CASTTPGTGSGELFF,TGTGCCAGCACCACCCCCGGGACAGGGTCCGGGGAGCTGTTTTTT